Listed below are T cell receptor beta chains from one sample, sequenced in a study of cytomegalovirus exposure and HLA in healthy donors. The method was immunoSEQ multiplex PCR; TCRdb's version includes in-frame clones alone and lacks a portion of them. The repertoire holds approximately 300,000 clones, with 80% as singletons. The material sequenced was PBMCs. The source of these receptors is a girl aged 2 to 9 in good health and CMV-seronegative. CDR3s leave out the opening cysteine and the closing phenylalanine or tryptophan.

cdr3_aa j_call v_call
ASTGRQGLYNEQF TRBJ2-1 TRBV19
ASSLGTGDPFSGNAIY TRBJ1-3 TRBV28
ASSLVYNREGYNEQF TRBJ2-1 TRBV11-2
ASSLAGAYNEQF TRBJ2-1 TRBV7-6
ASSQIFQGSWELF TRBJ2-2 TRBV4-1
ASTSGQGARGYT TRBJ1-2 TRBV19
ASSVAPRGTYNEQF TRBJ2-1 TRBV9
ASSLGGGGNTIY TRBJ1-3 TRBV7-6
ASSGIAGVHNEQF TRBJ2-1 TRBV5-1
ASSRGSGELF TRBJ2-2 TRBV6-7
ASSVREEVGYT TRBJ1-2 TRBV6-1
ASSEPQRGTPYEQY TRBJ2-7 TRBV2
ASSPRPGLNEKLF TRBJ1-4 TRBV9
ASSITGNQPQH TRBJ1-5 TRBV27
ASSVASVPYNEQF TRBJ2-1 TRBV27
ASSLYNAGANVLT TRBJ2-6 TRBV27
ASSLGRGRSYNEQF TRBJ2-1 TRBV5-1
ASSLAGPGDTQY TRBJ2-3 TRBV7-6
AISAATGQPQH TRBJ1-5 TRBV10-3
ASSQGAGGGETQY TRBJ2-5 TRBV4-1
SVEGTSGGALGELF TRBJ2-2 TRBV29-1
ASRGTGGETQY TRBJ2-5 TRBV28
ALGDPFDNSPLH TRBJ1-6 TRBV30
ASSSGLDQPQH TRBJ1-5 TRBV18
ASSSSGYEQY TRBJ2-7 TRBV19
ASTGVQETQY TRBJ2-5 TRBV5-8
AISVKGRDTEAF TRBJ1-1 TRBV10-3
ASSGQGSPQGWETQY TRBJ2-5 TRBV5-6
ASSKRDTGRTQY TRBJ2-5 TRBV6-1
ASSLSDFISYEQY NA TRBV7-9
ASSLELANTDTQY TRBJ2-3 TRBV5-1
ASKGQGIWNEQF TRBJ2-1 TRBV6-6
ASSVRIQETQY TRBJ2-5 TRBV9
ASSEAAGGANNQPQH TRBJ1-5 TRBV6-1
AISDHRAGYEQY TRBJ2-7 TRBV10-3
ASSLTGRNTEAF TRBJ1-1 TRBV6-1
ASSVAEAGGFWYEQF TRBJ2-1 TRBV9
ATSRDHGAGLTYEQY TRBJ2-7 TRBV15
ASRITGFSYEQY TRBJ2-7 TRBV28
SVEDPRTGSYEQY TRBJ2-7 TRBV29-1
ASGLTGWNTEAF TRBJ1-1 TRBV12-5
ASSLGFSGGQETQY TRBJ2-5 TRBV28
ASSSVGRETQY TRBJ2-5 TRBV7-3
ASSGRTGPKLF TRBJ1-4 TRBV7-8
AWHRDRTNSPLH TRBJ1-6 TRBV30
ASSLVPPRETQY TRBJ2-5 TRBV5-4
ASSPWGRGGSYEQY TRBJ2-7 TRBV13
ASSLEAASNQPQH TRBJ1-5 TRBV7-3